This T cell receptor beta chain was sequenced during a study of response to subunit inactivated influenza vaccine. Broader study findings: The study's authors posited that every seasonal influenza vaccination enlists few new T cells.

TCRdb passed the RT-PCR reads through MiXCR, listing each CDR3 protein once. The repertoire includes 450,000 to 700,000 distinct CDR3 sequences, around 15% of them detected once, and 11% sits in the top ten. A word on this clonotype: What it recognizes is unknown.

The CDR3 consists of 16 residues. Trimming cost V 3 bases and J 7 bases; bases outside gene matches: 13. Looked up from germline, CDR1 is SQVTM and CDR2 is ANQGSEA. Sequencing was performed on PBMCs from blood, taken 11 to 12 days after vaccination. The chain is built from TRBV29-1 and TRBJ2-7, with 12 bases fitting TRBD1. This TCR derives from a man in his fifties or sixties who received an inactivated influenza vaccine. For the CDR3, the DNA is TGCAGCGTTGACTATACTCCCGGGACAGGGGGCAATGAGCAGTACTTC. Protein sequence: CSVDYTPGTGGNEQYF.